This TCR beta chain emerged from a study of blood T cell dynamics during melanoma immunotherapy. Sequencing was performed with immunoSEQ multiplex PCR; in TCRdb, only in-frame clones are kept and a portion is missing. The sample has about 7,300 clones; more than 75% are singletons. As for time point: week 3, after first cycle of checkpoint inhibitor. From germline, CDR1 is GTSNPN and CDR2 SVGIG (reference sequence). The CDR3 extends over 15 amino acids. Trimming removed 3 bases at V and 4 bases at J, with 13 bases between. The specimen was blood, collected from a patient treated with checkpoint blockade. This TCR was sampled from a human donor with melanoma. The chain links TRBV30 to TRBJ2-6; perhaps TRBD1 as D (6 bases). This CDR3 reads CAWRNQGQGANVLTF. The CDR3 coding sequence is TGTGCCTGGAGGAATCAGGGGCAAGGGGCCAACGTCCTGACTTTC.